A selection of T cell receptor beta chains follows, all from one sample in a study of blood T cells in healthy people across ages. TCRdb reprocessed the 5' RACE reads with MiXCR, giving one entry per CDR3 protein. The table includes almost 550,000 distinct CDR3 sequences, more than 20% detected once. The same sample was also studied in work on T cells of mothers and their children.

The sequencing sample was made of blood. The source of these receptors is a boy under 18 in good health. CDR3s include the opening cysteine and the closing phenylalanine or tryptophan. Fields, in order: V gene, clone size, J gene, D gene, CDR3 protein, CDR3 DNA. The D gene is left open where the match is weak. A row's size may be missing; if present it is once, few, many or a size class.

v_call: TRBV2
clone_size: -
j_call: TRBJ1-1
d_call: -
cdr3_aa: CASKGNGGVFTEAFF
cdr3_nt: TGTGCCAGCAAGGGCAACGGGGGTGTATTCACTGAAGCTTTCTTT

v_call: TRBV6-2/TRBV6-3
clone_size: many
j_call: TRBJ2-1
d_call: -
cdr3_aa: CANSASSGNEQFF
cdr3_nt: TGTGCTAATAGCGCCTCATCGGGAAATGAGCAGTTCTTC

v_call: TRBV28
clone_size: few
j_call: TRBJ1-6
d_call: -
cdr3_aa: CASSLMVERSPLHF
cdr3_nt: TGTGCCAGCAGTTTAATGGTGGAAAGATCACCCCTCCACTTT

v_call: TRBV7-2
clone_size: -
j_call: TRBJ2-5
d_call: TRBD2
cdr3_aa: CASSWPGTSGGDQETQYF
cdr3_nt: TGTGCCAGCAGCTGGCCTGGGACTAGCGGGGGGGACCAAGAGACCCAGTACTTC

v_call: TRBV6-1
clone_size: -
j_call: TRBJ2-5
d_call: TRBD2
cdr3_aa: CASSWAGVKGETQYF
cdr3_nt: TGTGCCAGCAGTTGGGCGGGGGTAAAGGGAGAGACCCAGTACTTC

v_call: TRBV5-1
clone_size: -
j_call: TRBJ2-4
d_call: -
cdr3_aa: CASSLDVGYGAKNIQYF
cdr3_nt: TGCGCCAGCAGCTTGGATGTAGGCTACGGAGCCAAAAACATTCAGTACTTC

v_call: TRBV4-1
clone_size: many
j_call: TRBJ2-5
d_call: -
cdr3_aa: CASSQDFTGETQYF
cdr3_nt: TGCGCCAGCAGCCAAGACTTTACGGGGGAGACCCAGTACTTC

v_call: TRBV3-1
clone_size: few
j_call: TRBJ2-4
d_call: -
cdr3_aa: CASSRAGQLNIQYF
cdr3_nt: TGTGCCAGCAGCCGAGCGGGCCAACTAAACATTCAGTACTTC

v_call: TRBV10-3
clone_size: -
j_call: TRBJ2-7
d_call: TRBD1
cdr3_aa: CAISGGTGPSYEQYF
cdr3_nt: TGTGCCATCAGTGGCGGGACAGGCCCCTCCTACGAGCAGTACTTC

v_call: TRBV5-1
clone_size: -
j_call: TRBJ2-1
d_call: -
cdr3_aa: CASSLGRNNEQFF
cdr3_nt: TGCGCCAGCAGCCTAGGTCGAAACAATGAGCAGTTCTTC

v_call: TRBV4-1
clone_size: -
j_call: TRBJ2-1
d_call: TRBD2
cdr3_aa: CASSQGSLAGNEQFF
cdr3_nt: TGCGCCAGCAGCCAAGGGTCGCTAGCGGGAAATGAGCAGTTCTTC

v_call: TRBV10-3
clone_size: few
j_call: TRBJ2-1
d_call: -
cdr3_aa: CAISGRDYNEQFF
cdr3_nt: TGTGCCATCAGTGGCCGGGACTACAATGAGCAGTTCTTC

v_call: TRBV5-1
clone_size: -
j_call: TRBJ2-1
d_call: -
cdr3_aa: CASSPDAYNEQFF
cdr3_nt: TGCGCCAGCAGTCCTGACGCCTACAATGAGCAGTTCTTC

v_call: TRBV30
clone_size: -
j_call: TRBJ2-7
d_call: -
cdr3_aa: CAWSVLGPAEQYF
cdr3_nt: TGTGCCTGGAGTGTACTGGGCCCAGCCGAGCAGTACTTC

v_call: TRBV7-8
clone_size: few
j_call: TRBJ2-5
d_call: -
cdr3_aa: CASSPEPIGPWETQYF
cdr3_nt: TGTGCCAGCAGCCCCGAACCCATCGGCCCTTGGGAGACCCAGTACTTC

v_call: TRBV28
clone_size: -
j_call: TRBJ2-5
d_call: TRBD2
cdr3_aa: CASSRGWDEKDPREGVTQYF
cdr3_nt: TGTGCCAGCAGTAGGGGCTGGGATGAAAAGGATCCGCGGGAGGGTGTTACCCAGTACTTC

v_call: TRBV24-1
clone_size: -
j_call: TRBJ1-2
d_call: -
cdr3_aa: CATSDSNTGGYGYTF
cdr3_nt: TGTGCCACCAGTGATTCAAACACCGGGGGCTATGGCTACACCTTC

v_call: TRBV7-3
clone_size: -
j_call: TRBJ2-3
d_call: TRBD2
cdr3_aa: CASSNGLAGDTQYF
cdr3_nt: TGTGCCAGCAGCAATGGACTAGCGGGAGATACGCAGTATTTT

v_call: TRBV9
clone_size: few
j_call: TRBJ1-6
d_call: -
cdr3_aa: CASSVAGKGLVPLHF
cdr3_nt: TGTGCCAGCAGCGTAGCTGGAAAAGGGCTTGTACCCCTCCACTTT

v_call: TRBV4-3
clone_size: many
j_call: TRBJ1-4
d_call: TRBD1
cdr3_aa: CASSQDRQGEKLFF
cdr3_nt: TGCGCCAGCAGCCAAGATCGACAGGGAGAAAAACTGTTTTTT

v_call: TRBV15
clone_size: few
j_call: TRBJ2-4
d_call: -
cdr3_aa: CATIQRGAAAKNIQYF
cdr3_nt: TGTGCCACCATCCAAAGGGGAGCGGCAGCCAAAAACATTCAGTACTTC

v_call: TRBV7-3
clone_size: many
j_call: TRBJ2-5
d_call: -
cdr3_aa: CASSGTGEETQYF
cdr3_nt: TGTGCCAGCAGCGGTACAGGAGAAGAGACCCAGTACTTC

v_call: TRBV7-6
clone_size: few
j_call: TRBJ2-1
d_call: TRBD2
cdr3_aa: CASTWRGLAGMVPFF
cdr3_nt: TGTGCCAGCACCTGGCGGGGACTAGCGGGAATGGTGCCGTTCTTC

v_call: TRBV7-2
clone_size: -
j_call: TRBJ2-1
d_call: TRBD2
cdr3_aa: CASSFGTSGNTSPYNEQFF
cdr3_nt: TGTGCCAGCAGCTTCGGGACTAGCGGGAACACAAGCCCATACAATGAGCAGTTCTTC

v_call: TRBV12-3/TRBV12-4
clone_size: few
j_call: TRBJ2-7
d_call: TRBD2
cdr3_aa: CASSPWTSGGPSSYEQYF
cdr3_nt: TGTGCCAGCAGTCCGTGGACTAGCGGGGGCCCCAGCTCCTACGAGCAGTACTTC

v_call: TRBV6-1
clone_size: few
j_call: TRBJ1-5
d_call: -
cdr3_aa: CATWGGNQPQHF
cdr3_nt: TGTGCCACCTGGGGGGGCAATCAGCCCCAGCATTTT

v_call: TRBV12-3/TRBV12-4
clone_size: -
j_call: TRBJ2-5
d_call: TRBD2
cdr3_aa: CASAQGTSGRETQYF
cdr3_nt: TGTGCCAGCGCCCAGGGGACTAGCGGGAGAGAGACCCAGTACTTC

v_call: TRBV7-3
clone_size: -
j_call: TRBJ1-1
d_call: -
cdr3_aa: CASSLIRQYRNTEAFF
cdr3_nt: TGTGCCAGCAGCTTAATAAGACAGTACCGGAACACTGAAGCTTTCTTT

v_call: TRBV5-1
clone_size: -
j_call: TRBJ1-2
d_call: -
cdr3_aa: CASSWDGYGYTF
cdr3_nt: TGCGCCAGCAGCTGGGACGGCTATGGCTACACCTTC

v_call: TRBV4-3
clone_size: -
j_call: TRBJ2-7
d_call: -
cdr3_aa: CASSQDWDGNSYEQYF
cdr3_nt: TGCGCCAGCAGCCAAGATTGGGACGGCAACTCCTACGAGCAGTACTTC

v_call: TRBV20-1
clone_size: -
j_call: TRBJ2-4
d_call: -
cdr3_aa: CSARTGGQKNIQYF
cdr3_nt: TGCAGTGCTAGGACGGGGGGCCAAAAAAACATTCAGTACTTC

v_call: TRBV28
clone_size: -
j_call: TRBJ2-7
d_call: TRBD2
cdr3_aa: CASLGTSGIYEQYF
cdr3_nt: TGTGCCAGCCTCGGGACTAGCGGGATCTACGAGCAGTACTTC

v_call: TRBV5-6
clone_size: -
j_call: TRBJ1-4
d_call: TRBD1
cdr3_aa: CASSFGQGTEKLFF
cdr3_nt: TGTGCCAGCAGCTTCGGACAGGGAACTGAAAAACTGTTTTTT

v_call: TRBV10-3
clone_size: few
j_call: TRBJ1-5
d_call: -
cdr3_aa: CAISEGGYQPQHF
cdr3_nt: TGTGCCATCAGTGAGGGCGGGTATCAGCCCCAGCATTTT

v_call: TRBV20-1
clone_size: -
j_call: TRBJ1-1
d_call: -
cdr3_aa: CSAFTAMNTEAFF
cdr3_nt: TGCAGTGCCTTCACAGCTATGAACACTGAAGCTTTCTTT

v_call: TRBV12-3/TRBV12-4
clone_size: few
j_call: TRBJ2-7
d_call: TRBD1
cdr3_aa: CASSPGGTGYEQYF
cdr3_nt: TGTGCCAGCAGCCCCGGGGGGACAGGGTACGAGCAGTACTTC

v_call: TRBV5-1
clone_size: -
j_call: TRBJ1-5
d_call: TRBD1
cdr3_aa: CASSPLGQGASNQPQHF
cdr3_nt: TGCGCCAGCAGCCCCCTCGGACAGGGGGCAAGCAATCAGCCCCAGCATTTT

v_call: TRBV7-3
clone_size: -
j_call: TRBJ2-1
d_call: TRBD2
cdr3_aa: CASSLGTSGRDEQFF
cdr3_nt: TGTGCCAGCAGCTTAGGGACTAGCGGGAGGGATGAGCAGTTCTTC

v_call: TRBV29-1
clone_size: -
j_call: TRBJ1-4
d_call: -
cdr3_aa: CSVEGVSTNEKLFF
cdr3_nt: TGCAGCGTCGAAGGGGTGTCAACTAATGAAAAACTGTTTTTT

v_call: TRBV6-6
clone_size: few
j_call: TRBJ1-1
d_call: -
cdr3_aa: CASRNGGAITEAFF
cdr3_nt: TGTGCCAGCAGAAATGGGGGGGCTATCACTGAAGCTTTCTTT

v_call: TRBV24-1
clone_size: -
j_call: TRBJ1-2
d_call: -
cdr3_aa: CATSDLWGNGYTF
cdr3_nt: TGTGCCACCAGTGATTTATGGGGGAATGGCTACACCTTC

v_call: TRBV5-1
clone_size: few
j_call: TRBJ2-1
d_call: TRBD2
cdr3_aa: CASSDTWLAGGSSYNEQFF
cdr3_nt: TGCGCCAGCAGCGACACGTGGCTAGCGGGAGGGAGCTCCTACAATGAGCAGTTCTTC

v_call: TRBV27
clone_size: -
j_call: TRBJ2-1
d_call: TRBD2
cdr3_aa: CASSFGTSGGGNEQFF
cdr3_nt: TGTGCCAGCAGTTTTGGGACTAGCGGGGGTGGAAATGAGCAGTTCTTC

v_call: TRBV12-3/TRBV12-4
clone_size: -
j_call: TRBJ2-1
d_call: TRBD1
cdr3_aa: CASRAEGAYERYF
cdr3_nt: TGTGCCAGCAGGGCCGAGGGGGCCTACGAGCGGTACTTC

v_call: TRBV5-1
clone_size: few
j_call: TRBJ2-1
d_call: TRBD2
cdr3_aa: CASRGTSGRIEQFF
cdr3_nt: TGCGCCAGCAGGGGGACTAGCGGGAGGATTGAGCAGTTCTTC

v_call: TRBV5-1
clone_size: -
j_call: TRBJ1-4
d_call: -
cdr3_aa: CASSLYGEKLFF
cdr3_nt: TGCGCCAGCAGCTTGTACGGGGAAAAACTGTTTTTT

v_call: TRBV10-3
clone_size: -
j_call: TRBJ1-1
d_call: -
cdr3_aa: CAISESWRVYTEAFF
cdr3_nt: TGTGCCATCAGTGAGAGTTGGCGGGTTTACACTGAAGCTTTCTTT

v_call: TRBV4-3
clone_size: -
j_call: TRBJ1-1
d_call: -
cdr3_aa: CASSHGFPPREAFF
cdr3_nt: TGCGCCAGCAGCCATGGGTTTCCCCCGCGAGAAGCTTTCTTT

v_call: TRBV29-1
clone_size: -
j_call: TRBJ2-4
d_call: TRBD2
cdr3_aa: CSVVGVGRGGLAKNIQYF
cdr3_nt: TGCAGCGTTGTAGGCGTGGGGAGGGGTGGACTAGCCAAAAACATTCAGTACTTC

v_call: TRBV5-1
clone_size: -
j_call: TRBJ2-1
d_call: TRBD1
cdr3_aa: CASSTDGTGLNEQFF
cdr3_nt: TGCGCCAGCAGCACCGACGGGACAGGTCTCAATGAGCAGTTCTTC

v_call: TRBV20-1
clone_size: few
j_call: TRBJ2-7
d_call: -
cdr3_aa: CSARELRGLYEQYF
cdr3_nt: TGCAGTGCTAGAGAGTTGCGCGGACTCTACGAGCAGTACTTC

v_call: TRBV20-1
clone_size: few
j_call: TRBJ1-4
d_call: TRBD1
cdr3_aa: CSARVLTGGWEEKLFF
cdr3_nt: TGCAGCGCTAGGGTCTTAACAGGGGGTTGGGAAGAAAAACTGTTTTTT

v_call: TRBV6-2/TRBV6-3
clone_size: -
j_call: TRBJ2-5
d_call: TRBD1
cdr3_aa: CASSYPRGQETQYF
cdr3_nt: TGTGCCAGCAGTTACCCCAGGGGGCAAGAGACCCAGTACTTC

v_call: TRBV7-8
clone_size: -
j_call: TRBJ1-2
d_call: TRBD1
cdr3_aa: CASSPKLDRVISYGYTF
cdr3_nt: TGTGCCAGCAGCCCAAAACTCGACAGGGTAATTTCCTATGGCTACACCTTC

v_call: TRBV30
clone_size: few
j_call: TRBJ1-1
d_call: -
cdr3_aa: CAWSFTAEAFF
cdr3_nt: TGTGCCTGGAGTTTTACAGCAGAAGCTTTCTTT

v_call: TRBV20-1
clone_size: -
j_call: TRBJ2-3
d_call: TRBD2
cdr3_aa: CSAREGLAGTDTQYF
cdr3_nt: TGCAGTGCTAGAGAGGGACTAGCGGGCACAGATACGCAGTATTTT

v_call: TRBV6-2/TRBV6-3
clone_size: few
j_call: TRBJ1-1
d_call: -
cdr3_aa: CASSLLRARGRGTEAFF
cdr3_nt: TGTGCCAGCAGTTTGCTCCGAGCCAGGGGAAGAGGCACTGAAGCTTTCTTT

v_call: TRBV20-1
clone_size: many
j_call: TRBJ2-4
d_call: -
cdr3_aa: CSKRVLAKNIQYF
cdr3_nt: TGCAGTAAGCGGGTGCTAGCCAAAAACATTCAGTACTTC

v_call: TRBV27
clone_size: few
j_call: TRBJ2-7
d_call: -
cdr3_aa: CASSSQGSRTYEQYF
cdr3_nt: TGTGCCAGCAGTTCTCAGGGGAGCCGCACCTACGAGCAGTACTTC

v_call: TRBV7-2
clone_size: -
j_call: TRBJ2-5
d_call: TRBD1
cdr3_aa: CASSPGGPRETQYF
cdr3_nt: TGTGCCAGCAGTCCAGGGGGCCCGCGAGAGACCCAGTACTTC